The 17 T cell receptor beta chains below come from one sample, sequenced in a study of PD-1 blockade in classical Hodgkin lymphoma. Using immunoSEQ multiplex PCR, the repertoire was profiled, and TCRdb retains in-frame clones only, with some absent. The sample has fewer than 90,000 clones; about 93% are singletons. Every patient had relapsed following autologous stem cell transplantation, and cohorts differed in brentuximab vedotin exposure. The material was peripheral blood mononuclear cells (PBMCs), obtained at baseline. These receptor sequences come from a human donor with classical Hodgkin lymphoma.

This chain joins TRBV27 and TRBJ2-3, with 10 nucleotides matching TRBD1. V lost 5 bases to trimming and J lost 5 bases; unmatched junction nucleotides: 13. The CDR3 runs 17 residues. Germline loops: CDR1 MNHEY, CDR2 SMNVEV (reference sequence). The DNA for the CDR3 is TGTGCCAGCAGTACCCTAGTTGTGGACAGGGGGGTAGATACGCAGTATTTT. It codes for CASSTLVVDRGVDTQYF.

The J gene is TRBJ2-5, the V gene TRBV9; 8 bases map to TRBD1. From germline, CDR1 is SGDLS and CDR2 YYNGEE. The V and J ends lost 1 base and 5 bases, in that order; junction bases with no gene match: 4. This CDR3 spans 14 amino acids. This chain's CDR3 is CASSVQGAQETQYF. The CDR3 bases are TGTGCCAGCAGCGTACAGGGGGCGCAGGAGACCCAGTACTTC.

This chain joins TRBV2 and TRBJ1-1; D uncertain. Germline V lookup: CDR1 SNHLY, CDR2 FYNNEI. The ends were cut back, 2 bases at V and 1 base at J, with 8 bases in the middle. This CDR3 comprises 14 residues. CDR3 sequence reads: CASSEISRNTEAFF. Written as DNA, the CDR3 is TGTGCCAGCAGTGAAATTTCCAGGAACACTGAAGCTTTCTTT. The entire variable domain, with the rest obtained from reference TRBV2 and TRBJ1-1, is as follows: EPEVTQTPSHQVTQMGQEVILRCVPISNHLYFYWYRQILGQKVEFLVSFYNNEISEKSEIFDDQFSVERPDGSNFTLKIRSTKLEDSAMYFCASSEISRNTEAFFGQGTRLTVV.

The J gene is TRBJ1-5, the V gene TRBV5-1, with TRBD1 as a possible D gene (6 bases). Germline V gives CDR1 SGHRS, CDR2 YFSETQ. This CDR3 has 15 residues. Trimming removed 2 bases from V and 7 bases from J, with 16 bases in between. CDR3 nucleotides: TGCGCCAGCAGCTTAGCCCGGCAGGGGTTACAGCCCCAGCATTTT. It is translated as CASSLARQGLQPQHF.

The V call is TRBV7-9, the J call TRBJ2-6, with 9 bases that match TRBD1. This CDR3 has 17 amino acids. Germline CDR1 is SEHNR and CDR2 is FQNEAQ (reference sequence). The ends lost 3 bases at V and 2 bases at J; junction bases unmatched: 5. CDR3 region: CASSFGQGTPGANVLTF. Here the CDR3 DNA reads TGTGCCAGCAGCTTCGGACAGGGGACCCCTGGGGCCAACGTCCTGACTTTC.

This clone was seen just once. This chain joins TRBV4-3 and TRBJ1-2, with D possibly TRBD1 on 5 matching bases. V lost 0 bases and J lost 2, with 10 bases in between. CDR3 length: 15 amino acids. The germline CDR1 and CDR2 sequences are LGHNA and YSLEER. CDR3 sequence: CASSQDGAGNYGYTF. Here the CDR3 DNA reads TGCGCCAGCAGCCAAGACGGGGCAGGGAACTATGGCTACACCTTC.

The rearrangement links TRBV30 to TRBJ1-1, with D perhaps TRBD1 (5 bases). The ends were cut back, 5 bases at V and 3 bases at J, with 10 bases in the middle. The CDR3 is 12 amino acids. Looked up from germline, CDR1 is GTSNPN and CDR2 is SVGIG (reference sequence). The CDR3 reads CAWVAGDTEAFF. As DNA, the CDR3 is TGTGCCTGGGTCGCGGGGGACACTGAAGCTTTCTTT.

CDR3 in DNA: TGTGCCAGCAGGATTGGGAGAGATGAAAAACTGTTTTTT. It yields the protein CASRIGRDEKLFF. This chain links TRBV2 with TRBJ1-4; no clear D gene. The V end was cut by 6 bases, the J end by 6 bases, with 11 bases between. Germline V gene data show CDR1 as SNHLY and CDR2 as FYNNEI. CDR3 length: 13 amino acids.

This clone was seen a single time. The chain employs TRBV5-1 and TRBJ2-5; D might be TRBD1 (6 bases). Between the trimmed V and J ends, which lost 0 bases and 4 bases, there was a span of 13 bases. Germline V gene sequence: CDR1 SGHRS, CDR2 YFSETQ. This CDR3 has 15 amino acids. The CDR3 nucleotides are TGCGCCAGCAGCTTGGGTGGCAGGGGCGGAGAGACCCAGTACTTC. Its translation: CASSLGGRGGETQYF.

In this sample, this clone turned up once. The gene calls are TRBV13 and TRBJ2-1; 7 bases are shared with TRBD1. Germline loops: CDR1 PRHDT, CDR2 FYEKMQ (reference sequence). V lost 5 bases to trimming and J lost 4 bases; unmatched junction nucleotides: 8. The CDR3 has 15 residues. CDR3: CASSITTGPYNEQFF. CDR3 sequence (DNA): TGTGCCAGCAGCATAACGACAGGGCCATACAATGAGCAGTTCTTC.

This chain uses TRBV7-9 with TRBJ2-7; D is perhaps TRBD1 or TRBD2 (5 bases each). Germline CDR1 and CDR2: SEHNR and FQNEAQ (reference sequence). Between the trimmed V and J ends, which lost 5 bases and 0 bases, there was a span of 11 bases. The CDR3 extends over 14 amino acids. The CDR3 sequence: CASSTWDGSYEQYF. The CDR3 DNA reads TGTGCCAGCAGCACCTGGGACGGCTCCTACGAGCAGTACTTC.

The chain carries TRBV4-3 and TRBJ2-1, with TRBD1 identical over 8 bases. Per germline, CDR1 LGHNA and CDR2 YSLEER. The CDR3 length is 17 residues. The J segment lost 3 bases and the V segment lost 0 bases, leaving 7 bases of the junction unmatched. The CDR3 DNA reads TGCGCCAGCAGCCAAGATACTATTGGACAGGGCTACAATGAGCAGTTCTTC. Translating it yields CASSQDTIGQGYNEQFF.

This rearrangement joins TRBV7-3 to TRBJ2-2; D might be TRBD1 or TRBD2, each matching 5 bases. Germline V gene sequence: CDR1 SGHTA, CDR2 FQGTGA. CDR3 length: 17 amino acids. Deletions cut 5 bases from V and 2 bases from J, with 18 bases between. CDR3 sequence reads: CASSPSLPGANTGELFF. The CDR3 coding sequence is TGTGCCAGCAGCCCATCTCTACCCGGGGCAAACACCGGGGAGCTGTTTTTT.

J is TRBJ2-3 and V is TRBV29-1, with D perhaps TRBD1 or TRBD2 (5 bases each). Trimming shortened V by 7 bases and J by 4 bases, and 24 bases separated the two germline ends. The germline CDR1 and CDR2 sequences are SQVTM and ANQGSEA. The CDR3 is 16 amino acids. In DNA form, the CDR3 reads TGCAGCGCCCTAGTTCAGGCGGCAGGGAGCCCAGATACGCAGTATTTT. It is translated as CSALVQAAGSPDTQYF.

V and J are TRBV9 and TRBJ2-6; D is perhaps TRBD1 or TRBD2 (5 bases each). CDR3 length equals 16 residues. Trimming took 3 bases from V and 0 from J, leaving 10 bases between them. The germline V gene has CDR1 SGDLS and CDR2 YYNGEE. CDR3 DNA: TGTGCCAGCAGCGGGGACGCAAACTCTGGGGCCAACGTCCTGACTTTC. This sequence encodes CASSGDANSGANVLTF. The whole variable domain, filled in from reference TRBV9 and TRBJ2-6, reads DSGVTQTPKHLITATGQRVTLRCSPRSGDLSVYWYQQSLDQGLQFLIQYYNGEERAKGNILERFSAQQFPDLHSELNLSSLELGDSALYFCASSGDANSGANVLTFGAGSRLTVL.

CDR3 DNA: TGTGCCGCGCGGACAGAGGACGAAAAACTGTTTTTT. Its translation: CAARTEDEKLFF. The chain is built from TRBV6-5 and TRBJ1-4; D is possibly TRBD1 (6 bases). CDR1 MNHEY and CDR2 SVGAGI come from the germline V gene. V lost 11 bases, J lost 8 bases, and 15 bases lay in between. This CDR3 has 12 residues.

This chain connects TRBV7-6 to TRBJ1-5; TRBD1 might be the D (5 bases). CDR3 length equals 13 residues. Trimming took 6 bases from V and 5 from J, leaving 11 bases between them. Germline loops: CDR1 SGHVS, CDR2 FNYEAQ. CDR3 sequence (DNA): TGTGCCAGCAGTCGACAGCGGGATCAGCCCCAGCATTTT. Protein product: CASSRQRDQPQHF.